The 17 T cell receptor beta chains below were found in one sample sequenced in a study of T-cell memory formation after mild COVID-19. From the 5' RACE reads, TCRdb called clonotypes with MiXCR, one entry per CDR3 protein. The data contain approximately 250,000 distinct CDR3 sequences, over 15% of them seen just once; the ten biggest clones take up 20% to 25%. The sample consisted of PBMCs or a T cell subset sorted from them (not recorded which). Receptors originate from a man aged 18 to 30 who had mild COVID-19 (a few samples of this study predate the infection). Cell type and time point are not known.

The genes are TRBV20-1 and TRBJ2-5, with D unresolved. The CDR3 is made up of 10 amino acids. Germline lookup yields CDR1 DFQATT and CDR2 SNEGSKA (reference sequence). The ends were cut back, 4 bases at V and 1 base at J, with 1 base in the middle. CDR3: CSATQETQYF. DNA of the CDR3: TGCAGTGCTACCCAAGAGACCCAGTACTTC.

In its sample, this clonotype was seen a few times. The CDR3 region has the DNA TGCAGTCTCGGGCCCCTAGTTGGGGAGACCCAGTACTTC. It codes for CSLGPLVGETQYF. The chain employs TRBV29-1 and TRBJ2-5; no clear D gene. The CDR3 extends over 13 amino acids. The germline gives CDR1 SQVTM, CDR2 ANQGSEA. The variable domain in full, with the rest retrieved from reference TRBV29-1 and TRBJ2-5, is SAVISQKPSRDICQRGTSLTIQCQVDSQVTMMFWYRQQPGQSLTLIATANQGSEATYESGFVIDKFPISRPNLTFSTLTVSNMSPEDSSIYLCSLGPLVGETQYFGPGTRLLVL.

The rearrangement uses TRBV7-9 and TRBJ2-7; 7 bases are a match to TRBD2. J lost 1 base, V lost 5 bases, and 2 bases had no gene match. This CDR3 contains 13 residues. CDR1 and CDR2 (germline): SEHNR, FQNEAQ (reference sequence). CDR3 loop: CASSRGVSYEQYF. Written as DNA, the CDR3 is TGTGCCAGCAGCCGGGGGGTTTCCTACGAGCAGTACTTC.

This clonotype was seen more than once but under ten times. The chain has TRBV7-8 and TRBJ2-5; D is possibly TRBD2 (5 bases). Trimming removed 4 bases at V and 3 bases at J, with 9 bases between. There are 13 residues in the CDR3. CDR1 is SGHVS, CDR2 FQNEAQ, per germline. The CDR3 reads CASSSDYKETQYF. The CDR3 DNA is TGTGCCAGCAGCTCCGACTACAAAGAGACCCAGTACTTC.

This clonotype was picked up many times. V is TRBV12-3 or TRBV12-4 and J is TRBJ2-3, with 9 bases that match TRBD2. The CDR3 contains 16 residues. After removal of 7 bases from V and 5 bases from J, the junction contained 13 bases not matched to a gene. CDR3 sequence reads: CASTTRPSGAGDTQYF. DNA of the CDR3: TGTGCCAGCACCACCCGGCCTAGCGGGGCGGGAGATACGCAGTATTTT.

CDR3 protein: CASSFTRGNGYTF. The CDR3 bases are TGTGCCAGCAGTTTTACTCGTGGAAATGGCTACACCTTC. V and J are TRBV27 and TRBJ1-2; the D is unclear. CDR3 length: 13 residues. Trimming pared 3 bases from V and 6 bases from J, leaving 11 bases between. Per germline, CDR1 MNHEY and CDR2 SMNVEV (reference sequence).

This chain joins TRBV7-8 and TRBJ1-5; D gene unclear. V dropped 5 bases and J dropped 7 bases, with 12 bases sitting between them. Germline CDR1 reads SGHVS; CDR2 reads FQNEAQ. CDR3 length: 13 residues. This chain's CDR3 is CASSTRTQQPQHF. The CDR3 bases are TGTGCCAGCAGCACTCGGACTCAACAGCCCCAGCATTTT.

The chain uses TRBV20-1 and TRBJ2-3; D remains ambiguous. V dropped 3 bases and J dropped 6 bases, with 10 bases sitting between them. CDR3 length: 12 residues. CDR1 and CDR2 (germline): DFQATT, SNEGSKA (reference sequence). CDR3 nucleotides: TGCAGTGCTAGGACCGAGGCGGATACGCAGTATTTT. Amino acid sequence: CSARTEADTQYF.

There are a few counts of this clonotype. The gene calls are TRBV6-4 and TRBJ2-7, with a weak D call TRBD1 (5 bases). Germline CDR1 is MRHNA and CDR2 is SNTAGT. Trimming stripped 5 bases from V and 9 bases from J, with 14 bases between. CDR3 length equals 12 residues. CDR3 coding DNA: TGTGCCAGCAGTAGGGGCTTTTCCGGGCAGTACGTC. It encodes CASSRGFSGQYV.

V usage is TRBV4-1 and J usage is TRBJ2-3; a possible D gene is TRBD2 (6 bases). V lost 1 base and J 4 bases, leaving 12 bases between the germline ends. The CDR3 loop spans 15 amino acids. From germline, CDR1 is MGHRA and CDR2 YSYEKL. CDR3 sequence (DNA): TGCGCCAGCAGCCAAGGTCCGGGGGAGGCAGATACGCAGTATTTT. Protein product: CASSQGPGEADTQYF.

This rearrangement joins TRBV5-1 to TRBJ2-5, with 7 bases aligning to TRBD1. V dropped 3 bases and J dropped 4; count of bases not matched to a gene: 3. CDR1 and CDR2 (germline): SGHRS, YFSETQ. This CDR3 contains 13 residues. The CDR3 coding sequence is TGCGCCAGCAGCTCAGACAGGGCAGAGACCCAGTACTTC. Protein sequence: CASSSDRAETQYF.

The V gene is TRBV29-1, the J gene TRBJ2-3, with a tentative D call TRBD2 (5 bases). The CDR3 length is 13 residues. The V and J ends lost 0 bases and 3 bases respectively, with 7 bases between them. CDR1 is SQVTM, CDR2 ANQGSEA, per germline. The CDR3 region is CSVEDWETDTQYF. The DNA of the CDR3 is TGCAGCGTTGAAGACTGGGAGACAGATACGCAGTATTTT.

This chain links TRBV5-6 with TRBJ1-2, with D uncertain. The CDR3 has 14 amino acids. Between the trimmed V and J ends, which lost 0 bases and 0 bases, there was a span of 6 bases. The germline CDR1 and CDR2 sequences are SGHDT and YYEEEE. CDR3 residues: CASSLVQTNYGYTF. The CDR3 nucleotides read TGTGCCAGCAGCTTGGTGCAGACTAACTATGGCTACACCTTC. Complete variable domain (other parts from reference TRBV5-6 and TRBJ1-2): DAGVTQSPTHLIKTRGQQVTLRCSPKSGHDTVSWYQQALGQGPQFIFQYYEEEERQRGNFPDRFSGHQFPNYSSELNVNALLLGDSALYLCASSLVQTNYGYTFGSGTRLTVV.

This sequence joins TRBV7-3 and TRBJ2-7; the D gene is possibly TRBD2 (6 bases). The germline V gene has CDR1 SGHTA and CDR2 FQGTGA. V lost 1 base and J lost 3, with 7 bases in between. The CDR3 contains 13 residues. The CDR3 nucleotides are TGTGCCAGCAGCTTAAAAGCGGGCTACGAGCAGTACTTC. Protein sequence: CASSLKAGYEQYF.

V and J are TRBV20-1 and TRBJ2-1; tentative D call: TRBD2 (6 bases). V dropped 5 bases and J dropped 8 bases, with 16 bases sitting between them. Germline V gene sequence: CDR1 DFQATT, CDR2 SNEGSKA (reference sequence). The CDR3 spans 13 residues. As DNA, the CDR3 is TGCAGTGCTGCGCGGGGCCCGGGCGATGAGCAGTTCTTC. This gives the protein CSAARGPGDEQFF.

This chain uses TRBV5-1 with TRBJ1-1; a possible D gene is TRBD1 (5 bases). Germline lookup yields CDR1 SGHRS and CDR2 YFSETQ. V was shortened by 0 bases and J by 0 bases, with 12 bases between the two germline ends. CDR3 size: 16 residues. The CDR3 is CASSLAAGRLNTEAFF. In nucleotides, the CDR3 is TGCGCCAGCAGCTTGGCCGCGGGACGGCTGAACACTGAAGCTTTCTTT.

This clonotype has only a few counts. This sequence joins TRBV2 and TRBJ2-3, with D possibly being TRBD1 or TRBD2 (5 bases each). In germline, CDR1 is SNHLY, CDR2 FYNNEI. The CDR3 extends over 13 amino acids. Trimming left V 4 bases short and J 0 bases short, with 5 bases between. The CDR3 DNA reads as TGTGCCAGCAGTGGGGACAGCACAGATACGCAGTATTTT. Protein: CASSGDSTDTQYF.